The present entry profiles one TCR beta chain with its context. Its antigen remains unidentified. This specimen belongs to a study of beta chain features in type 1 diabetes. General study points: Relative to healthy donors, patients appeared to have naive, central memory and Treg TCRB repertoires that were more similar. The study found moderately but significantly shorter TCRB CDR3s in all four CD4+ subsets of Type 1 diabetes patients.

V lost 5 bases to trimming and J lost 0 bases, with 18 bases between them. The CDR3 has 17 residues. Germline lookup yields CDR1 MGHRA and CDR2 YSYEKL. Expressed TCRB transcripts were sequenced, since all the RNA that had been isolated was reverse transcribed. TCRdb's copy holds only in-frame clones and misses some; the assay was immunoSEQ multiplex PCR. The table records over 500,000 clones, roughly 15% of them present only once. The source is a man between 18 and 35 years old in good health. The V call is TRBV4-1, the J call TRBJ2-3, with a weak D call TRBD2 (7 bases). What was sequenced was naive CD4+ T cells from blood. The DNA of the CDR3 is TGCGCCAGCAGCGGGGGGGGCAGGGGAACTAGCACAGATACGCAGTATTTT. Protein sequence: CASSGGGRGTSTDTQYF.